The rows below give T cell receptor beta chains drawn from one sample of a study of shared clonotypes between healthy human individuals. The assay was immunoSEQ multiplex PCR, and TCRdb's table has in-frame clones only and misses some. The data show some 1,100,000 clones, around 78% seen once. What was sequenced was memory CD4+ T cells from PBMCs. Every receptor here comes from a young man in good health. Some clones in this sample may be carry-over from other donors' samples. The CDR3 runs from the conserved cysteine through the conserved F or W. The D gene is left open where the match is weak. Clone size is given for some rows only: seen once, a few or many times, or a class if the clone is expanded.

j_call: TRBJ1-2; v_call: TRBV5-6; d_call: .; clone_size: .; cdr3_nt: TGTGCCAGCTCGGGAGGGGCCGGCGGTGGCTACACCTTC; cdr3_aa: CASSGGAGGGYTF
j_call: TRBJ1-3; v_call: TRBV19; d_call: .; clone_size: .; cdr3_nt: TGTGCCAGTAGTATAGTCTGGGATTACATCTCTGGAAACACCATATATTTT; cdr3_aa: CASSIVWDYISGNTIYF
j_call: TRBJ2-7; v_call: TRBV18; d_call: TRBD2; clone_size: .; cdr3_nt: TGTGCCAGCTCACCTGGGACTAGCGGGAGCAGTCTCCACGAGCAGTACTTC; cdr3_aa: CASSPGTSGSSLHEQYF
j_call: TRBJ1-1; v_call: TRBV5-1; d_call: TRBD1; clone_size: .; cdr3_nt: TGCGCCAGCCGCGATCCCGGACAGGGTTTGGCTTTCTTT; cdr3_aa: CASRDPGQGLAFF
j_call: TRBJ2-5; v_call: TRBV5-1; d_call: .; clone_size: once; cdr3_nt: TGCGCCAGCAGCTTGAGTGGAGGTCAAGAGACCCAGTACTTC; cdr3_aa: CASSLSGGQETQYF
j_call: TRBJ2-5; v_call: TRBV6-6; d_call: .; clone_size: .; cdr3_nt: TGTGCCAGCAGTTACCCCGGGACCGGAAGCGAGACCCAGTACTTC; cdr3_aa: CASSYPGTGSETQYF
j_call: TRBJ2-5; v_call: TRBV19; d_call: TRBD1; clone_size: .; cdr3_nt: TGTGCCAGTAGTATGGTCACAGGGGCTACTCAAGAGACCCAGTACTTC; cdr3_aa: CASSMVTGATQETQYF
j_call: TRBJ2-1; v_call: TRBV29-1; d_call: TRBD2; clone_size: .; cdr3_nt: TGCAGCGTTGGAGGGACTAGCCGTGAGCAGTTCTTC; cdr3_aa: CSVGGTSREQFF
j_call: TRBJ1-1; v_call: TRBV9; d_call: .; clone_size: .; cdr3_nt: TGTGCCAGCAGCGTAGACCCATGGGGCACTGAAGCTTTCTTT; cdr3_aa: CASSVDPWGTEAFF
j_call: TRBJ1-1; v_call: TRBV5-1; d_call: .; clone_size: few; cdr3_nt: TGCGCCAGCAGCGGGAGGGGCAGAACGAACACTGAAGCTTTCTTT; cdr3_aa: CASSGRGRTNTEAFF
j_call: TRBJ2-7; v_call: TRBV2; d_call: .; clone_size: once; cdr3_nt: TGTGCCAGCCAACAGAGCTTTACCTACGAGCAGTACTTC; cdr3_aa: CASQQSFTYEQYF
j_call: TRBJ2-3; v_call: TRBV28; d_call: .; clone_size: .; cdr3_nt: TGTGCCAGCAGCCCCCCCAAGGCGGAAGCGCAGTATTTT; cdr3_aa: CASSPPKAEAQYF
j_call: TRBJ2-5; v_call: TRBV2; d_call: TRBD2; clone_size: .; cdr3_nt: TGTGCCAGCTTGGCGCGGGAGTCGGGAGAGACCCAGTACTTC; cdr3_aa: CASLARESGETQYF
j_call: TRBJ2-4; v_call: TRBV30; d_call: TRBD2; clone_size: once; cdr3_nt: TGTGCCTGGAGTGTCGGGGGGAGAATAGCCAAAAACATTCAGTACTTC; cdr3_aa: CAWSVGGRIAKNIQYF
j_call: TRBJ1-1; v_call: TRBV19; d_call: .; clone_size: .; cdr3_nt: TGTGCCAGTATACAGCCCCTCGACACTGAAGCTTTCTTT; cdr3_aa: CASIQPLDTEAFF
j_call: TRBJ2-7; v_call: TRBV10-3; d_call: .; clone_size: .; cdr3_nt: TGTGCCATCAGGGAAGACAGCTACGAGCAGTACTTC; cdr3_aa: CAIREDSYEQYF
j_call: TRBJ1-2; v_call: TRBV27; d_call: TRBD1; clone_size: .; cdr3_nt: TGTGCCAGCAGTTTAAAGGGGGCGTCTACTAACTATGGCTACACCTTC; cdr3_aa: CASSLKGASTNYGYTF
j_call: TRBJ2-3; v_call: TRBV28; d_call: .; clone_size: .; cdr3_nt: TGTGCCAGCAGTTTGAGGTCCGGAGATACGCAGTATTTT; cdr3_aa: CASSLRSGDTQYF
j_call: TRBJ2-5; v_call: TRBV5-1; d_call: .; clone_size: .; cdr3_nt: TGCGCCAGCAGCCCCGCGGTACAAGAGACCCAGTACTTC; cdr3_aa: CASSPAVQETQYF
j_call: TRBJ2-2; v_call: TRBV4-1; d_call: .; clone_size: .; cdr3_nt: TGCGCCAGCAGCCAAGATAGGGCGGGGGCGAAGGGGTCGGCCGGGGAGCTGTTTTTT; cdr3_aa: CASSQDRAGAKGSAGELFF
j_call: TRBJ2-7; v_call: TRBV9; d_call: .; clone_size: .; cdr3_nt: TGTGCCAGCAGCGTAGCTGTTGGGGGTAGCTACGAGCAGTACTTC; cdr3_aa: CASSVAVGGSYEQYF
j_call: TRBJ1-2; v_call: TRBV6-1; d_call: TRBD1; clone_size: .; cdr3_nt: TGTGCCAGCAGGGAGGACAGGGCGCATGGCTACACCTTC; cdr3_aa: CASREDRAHGYTF
j_call: TRBJ2-1; v_call: TRBV5-1; d_call: TRBD2; clone_size: .; cdr3_nt: TGCGCCAGCAGCCTGGCGGCTAGCGGGATAGGAAATGAGCAGTTCTTC; cdr3_aa: CASSLAASGIGNEQFF
j_call: TRBJ2-7; v_call: TRBV18; d_call: .; clone_size: .; cdr3_nt: TGTGCCAGCTCACCACTTGACAGAAGCTCCTACGAGCAGTACTTC; cdr3_aa: CASSPLDRSSYEQYF
j_call: TRBJ2-2; v_call: TRBV27; d_call: .; clone_size: .; cdr3_nt: TGTGCCAGCAGTTTAGGAGTAGGGCAGGGGGGTACCGGGGAGCTGTTTTTT; cdr3_aa: CASSLGVGQGGTGELFF
j_call: TRBJ2-7; v_call: TRBV30; d_call: .; clone_size: .; cdr3_nt: TGTGCCTGGAGTGTTCCGTCCTCCTACGAGCAGTACTTC; cdr3_aa: CAWSVPSSYEQYF
j_call: TRBJ2-3; v_call: TRBV11-3; d_call: TRBD2; clone_size: .; cdr3_nt: TGTGCCAGCAGCTTGGACGGGACTAGCGGGTGCACAGATACGCAGTATTTT; cdr3_aa: CASSLDGTSGCTDTQYF
j_call: TRBJ2-5; v_call: TRBV5-1; d_call: TRBD1; clone_size: once; cdr3_nt: TGCGCCAGCAGCCATGGGACAGGGGAAGAGACCCAGTACTTC; cdr3_aa: CASSHGTGEETQYF
j_call: TRBJ2-5; v_call: TRBV11-2; d_call: TRBD1; clone_size: .; cdr3_nt: TGTGCCAGCAGCTCCTACTACACCGGGACAGGTCAAGAGACCCAGTACTTC; cdr3_aa: CASSSYYTGTGQETQYF
j_call: TRBJ2-1; v_call: TRBV7-3; d_call: TRBD2; clone_size: .; cdr3_nt: TGTGCCAGCAGGAGGATGGCTAGCGGGAATGGTGAGCAGTTCTTC; cdr3_aa: CASRRMASGNGEQFF
j_call: TRBJ2-5; v_call: TRBV5-4; d_call: .; clone_size: many; cdr3_nt: TGTGCCAGCAGCTTGGGAGGGACGGAGACCCAGTACTTC; cdr3_aa: CASSLGGTETQYF
j_call: TRBJ2-5; v_call: TRBV30; d_call: .; clone_size: .; cdr3_nt: TGTGCCGGAAACGCGAGGGGGACCCAGTACTTC; cdr3_aa: CAGNARGTQYF
j_call: TRBJ2-5; v_call: TRBV7-3; d_call: .; clone_size: .; cdr3_nt: TGTGCCAGCAGCCCCAGCCGAGCGGAGACCCAGTACTTC; cdr3_aa: CASSPSRAETQYF
j_call: TRBJ2-3; v_call: TRBV5-4; d_call: TRBD2; clone_size: .; cdr3_nt: TGTGCCAGCAGCCCGGCCATAGCGGGGGTCACAGATACGCAGTATTTT; cdr3_aa: CASSPAIAGVTDTQYF
j_call: TRBJ1-5; v_call: TRBV7-2; d_call: .; clone_size: .; cdr3_nt: TGTGCCAGCAGCTTAGCGGGAGGGAGGGGTGGCAATCAGCCCCAGCATTTT; cdr3_aa: CASSLAGGRGGNQPQHF
j_call: TRBJ1-1; v_call: TRBV20-1; d_call: .; clone_size: few; cdr3_nt: TGCAGCCAGGGTGACCGGGCTTTCTTT; cdr3_aa: CSQGDRAFF
j_call: TRBJ2-1; v_call: TRBV7-8; d_call: TRBD2; clone_size: .; cdr3_nt: TGTGCCAGCAGCTTAGTGTCGGCTAGCGGGGCCTCCTACAATGAGCAGTTCTTC; cdr3_aa: CASSLVSASGASYNEQFF
j_call: TRBJ2-3; v_call: TRBV25-1; d_call: .; clone_size: .; cdr3_nt: TGTGCCAGCAGTGAATCGGCAGGGGTGAGCACAGATACGCAGTATTTT; cdr3_aa: CASSESAGVSTDTQYF
j_call: TRBJ2-3; v_call: TRBV9; d_call: .; clone_size: .; cdr3_nt: TGTGCCAGCACTCCCGGCCGGGGGACAGATACGCAGTATTTT; cdr3_aa: CASTPGRGTDTQYF
j_call: TRBJ2-6; v_call: TRBV30; d_call: .; clone_size: .; cdr3_nt: TGTGCCTGGAGTCAGGGTAGCTCTGGGGCCAACGTCCTGACTTTC; cdr3_aa: CAWSQGSSGANVLTF
j_call: TRBJ2-5; v_call: TRBV7-9; d_call: TRBD2; clone_size: .; cdr3_nt: TGTGCCAGCAGCTCCGGGGGGAAAGAGACCCAGTACTTC; cdr3_aa: CASSSGGKETQYF
j_call: TRBJ1-4; v_call: TRBV2; d_call: .; clone_size: .; cdr3_nt: TGTGCCAGCAGTGCCCACGCCCCTAATGAAAAACTGTTTTTT; cdr3_aa: CASSAHAPNEKLFF
j_call: TRBJ2-7; v_call: TRBV7-9; d_call: .; clone_size: .; cdr3_nt: TGTGCCAGCAGCTCCCCCTCGGGGGTAGCGGACTTATTGCAGTACTTC; cdr3_aa: CASSSPSGVADLLQYF
j_call: TRBJ2-1; v_call: TRBV6-1; d_call: TRBD2; clone_size: .; cdr3_nt: TGTGCCAGCAGGCGGGAGGGCCGGCCCTACAATGAGCAGTTCTTC; cdr3_aa: CASRREGRPYNEQFF
j_call: TRBJ1-1; v_call: TRBV28; d_call: .; clone_size: .; cdr3_nt: TGTGCCAGCATCCCGGGAGTCACGAACACTGAAGCTTTCTTT; cdr3_aa: CASIPGVTNTEAFF
j_call: TRBJ1-5; v_call: TRBV5-6; d_call: .; clone_size: .; cdr3_nt: TGTGCCAGCAGCCTTTATAGTGGGGGGCCTCAGCCCCAGCATTTT; cdr3_aa: CASSLYSGGPQPQHF
j_call: TRBJ1-1; v_call: TRBV5-1; d_call: TRBD1; clone_size: .; cdr3_nt: TGCGCCAGCAGCAGGGACAGTAGGGGGAACACTGAAGCTTTCTTT; cdr3_aa: CASSRDSRGNTEAFF
j_call: TRBJ1-1; v_call: TRBV6-1; d_call: .; clone_size: .; cdr3_nt: TGTGCCAGCAGTGAAATCCTACAGGGTGAAGCTTTCTTT; cdr3_aa: CASSEILQGEAFF
j_call: TRBJ1-2; v_call: TRBV5-1; d_call: .; clone_size: .; cdr3_nt: TGCGCCAGCAGCTTGGTAGGGGACCCTAGCTATGGCTACACCTTC; cdr3_aa: CASSLVGDPSYGYTF
j_call: TRBJ2-5; v_call: TRBV11-2; d_call: .; clone_size: .; cdr3_nt: TGTGCCAGCAGCTTAGAACGGAGCGTTGAGACCCAGTACTTC; cdr3_aa: CASSLERSVETQYF
j_call: TRBJ2-7; v_call: TRBV28; d_call: .; clone_size: .; cdr3_nt: TGTGCCAGCAGCCTGAATACAGTCGAGCAGTACTTC; cdr3_aa: CASSLNTVEQYF
j_call: TRBJ1-2; v_call: TRBV6-4; d_call: .; clone_size: .; cdr3_nt: TGTGCCAGCAGTGCCTCAGGAGGGAGTAGCTATGGCTACACCTTC; cdr3_aa: CASSASGGSSYGYTF
j_call: TRBJ2-2; v_call: TRBV5-1; d_call: TRBD1; clone_size: .; cdr3_nt: TGCGCCAGCAGCGAAACCACAGGGGGACCCGGGGAGCTGTTTTTT; cdr3_aa: CASSETTGGPGELFF
j_call: TRBJ2-7; v_call: TRBV19; d_call: TRBD1; clone_size: .; cdr3_nt: TGTGCCAGTAGTCGTTTACGTCGTGGACAGGGTACCTACGAGCAGTACTTC; cdr3_aa: CASSRLRRGQGTYEQYF
j_call: TRBJ1-2; v_call: TRBV30; d_call: .; clone_size: many; cdr3_nt: TGTGCCTGGAGGAGGGGAAGGAACTATGGCTACACCTTC; cdr3_aa: CAWRRGRNYGYTF